The clone carrying this T cell receptor (beta chain) was picked up a small number of times. As yet, its antigen is unknown. The data derive from a study of shared clonotypes between healthy human individuals. Study-wide points: Naive subsets generally exceeded memory subsets in estimated richness.

This CDR3 has 14 residues. V shed 4 bases and J shed 8 bases, with 18 bases lying between them. The germline CDR1 and CDR2 sequences are SGHRS and YFSETQ. Here immunoSEQ multiplex PCR was the method, and the copy in TCRdb shows in-frame clones only, minus some. The sample holds roughly 2,300,000 clones; around 90% are singletons and the top ten take approximately 0.4%. Sequencing used naive CD4+ T cells from PBMCs. Subset specified: CD45RA+ positively selected. The V and J genes are TRBV5-1 and TRBJ1-1; D unclear. The TCR was taken from a man aged 18-30 years in good health. Some clones in this sample may be carry-over from other donors' samples. CDR3 sequence (DNA): TGCGCCAGCAGCCCCTCTCGGGCAGCCACCGAAGCTTTCTTT. It yields the protein CASSPSRAATEAFF.